Listed below are T cell receptor beta chains from one sample, sequenced in a study of siplizumab effects on memory and regulatory T cells. Sequencing used immunoSEQ multiplex PCR; TCRdb keeps in-frame clones, though not all of them. Altogether approximately 100,000 clones are present, just over 90% being singletons, with the ten largest covering around 0.68%. The sequenced sample consisted of Tregs sorted from blood. These receptors were obtained from a human donor in good health. CDR3s include the opening cysteine and the closing phenylalanine or tryptophan. D genes are given only for firm matches. Clone size appears in some rows only: once, few, many, or a class for an expanded clone.

-	TRBV29-1	TRBJ2-3	-	TGCAGCGTCCAACGGGGCCAGTTTCTTGATACGCAGTATTTT	CSVQRGQFLDTQYF
-	TRBV9	TRBJ2-1	-	TGTGCCAGCAGCGGTCACAGGGTCTACAATGAGCAGTTCTTC	CASSGHRVYNEQFF
-	TRBV29-1	TRBJ2-6	-	TGCAGCGCCTTTCGTGCCGGGGCCAACGTCCTGACTTTC	CSAFRAGANVLTF
-	TRBV2	TRBJ2-1	once	TGTGCCAGCAAGGTAGAGCTTGAGCAGTTCTTC	CASKVELEQFF
-	TRBV5-6	TRBJ1-3	-	TGTGCCAGCAGCTTGTGGCAGGCTTCTTCAAACACCATATATTTT	CASSLWQASSNTIYF
-	TRBV19	TRBJ2-5	-	TGTGCCAGTAGTATATTAGGAGAGACCCAGTACTTC	CASSILGETQYF
TRBD1	TRBV27	TRBJ1-2	-	TGTGCCAGCAGTCCTTCCGGGACAGGGGGCGGAAGTAAGGGCTACACCTTC	CASSPSGTGGGSKGYTF
TRBD1	TRBV7-2	TRBJ2-1	-	TGTGCCAGCAGCTTAGTGCCCATTCCAGGGGGAGAGCAGTTCTTC	CASSLVPIPGGEQFF
-	TRBV14	TRBJ1-5	-	TGTGCCAGCAGCCAAGGCACCAATCAGCCCCAGCATTTT	CASSQGTNQPQHF
TRBD1	TRBV19	TRBJ2-5	-	TGTGCCAGTAGTAAGACAGGGAAGGAGACCCAGTACTTC	CASSKTGKETQYF
TRBD1	TRBV19	TRBJ2-1	-	TGTGCCAGTAGTCAACGACAGGGGGCGTACAATGAGCAGTTCTTC	CASSQRQGAYNEQFF
TRBD2	TRBV7-3	TRBJ2-3	-	TGTGCCAGCAGCTTAACTAGCGGGAGATCAGATACGCAGTATTTT	CASSLTSGRSDTQYF
-	TRBV5-1	TRBJ2-1	-	TGCGCCAGCAGCCTAATGGTTAGCGGCAGATACAATGAGCAGTTCTTC	CASSLMVSGRYNEQFF
-	TRBV18	TRBJ2-5	-	TGTGCCAGCTCACCACCGGGAGAGACCCAGTACTTC	CASSPPGETQYF
TRBD2	TRBV18	TRBJ2-3	-	TGTGCCAGCTCCCTCACTGTGGGGACTAGCGGAGGGGACACAGATACGCAGTATTTT	CASSLTVGTSGGDTDTQYF
TRBD1	TRBV5-1	TRBJ1-6	once	TGCGCCAGCAGCCGACAACCGACAGGGGGTTTGAATAATTCACCCCTCCACTTT	CASSRQPTGGLNNSPLHF
TRBD1	TRBV5-1	TRBJ2-5	-	TGCGCCAGCAGCCCAGGGACAGGGCAAGAGACCCAGTACTTC	CASSPGTGQETQYF
TRBD1	TRBV6-6	TRBJ1-3	-	TGTGCCAGCAGCCTAGGGCCAGGGGGTGGAAACACCATATATTTT	CASSLGPGGGNTIYF
TRBD2	TRBV5-1	TRBJ2-3	-	TGCGCCAGCCGTAAACCGGGACTAGCGGGAGGGGGCACAGATACGCAGTATTTT	CASRKPGLAGGGTDTQYF
TRBD1	TRBV18	TRBJ2-1	-	TGTGCCAGCTCACCGAGGGACAGCTGGAATGAGCAGTTCTTC	CASSPRDSWNEQFF
-	TRBV6-5	TRBJ2-1	-	TGTGCCAGCAGTTACTATGGGCCCTACAATGAGCAGTTCTTC	CASSYYGPYNEQFF
-	TRBV28	TRBJ1-2	-	TGTGCCAGCAGTGTACAGGAAACCTATGGCTACACCTTC	CASSVQETYGYTF
-	TRBV4-2	TRBJ2-7	-	TGTGCCAGCAGCCGAGACAGTACCTACGAGCAGTACTTC	CASSRDSTYEQYF
-	TRBV9	TRBJ2-1	once	TGTGCCAGCAGCCCCAGGGTGGGGGGAGCAAGCTATGAGCAGTTCTTC	CASSPRVGGASYEQFF
-	TRBV29-1	TRBJ2-1	-	TGCAGCGTTGAGGGCCGCGAGTCGGCCTACAATGAGCAGTTCTTC	CSVEGRESAYNEQFF
-	TRBV5-1	TRBJ2-5	-	TGCGCCAGCAGCTACCAAGAGACCCAGTACTTC	CASSYQETQYF
TRBD2	TRBV19	TRBJ2-7	-	TGTGCCAGTAGTATTCCCGGACTAGCGGGCTTTCAATCATTCTCCTACGAGCAGTACTTC	CASSIPGLAGFQSFSYEQYF
-	TRBV28	TRBJ2-7	-	TGTGCCAGCAGAGACAGTTTTACCGGCGAGCAGTACTTC	CASRDSFTGEQYF
-	TRBV27	TRBJ1-2	-	TGTGCCAGCAGTCCTCGGGGGAAGGGAGCCTATGGCTACACCTTC	CASSPRGKGAYGYTF
-	TRBV5-8	TRBJ2-5	-	TGTGCCAGCAGCTGGGGGCAAGAGACCCAGTACTTC	CASSWGQETQYF
-	TRBV5-1	TRBJ2-7	-	TGCGCCAGCAGCTTGGCAGCCCCGTACGAGCAGTACTTC	CASSLAAPYEQYF
TRBD1	TRBV5-1	TRBJ1-1	-	TGCGCCAGCAGCTCTTCCGGGACAGCGAACACTGAAGCTTTCTTT	CASSSSGTANTEAFF
-	TRBV6-1	TRBJ2-5	once	TGTGCCAGCAGTGAAGCCACAGTCCAAGAGACCCAGTACTTC	CASSEATVQETQYF
-	TRBV28	TRBJ1-2	-	TGTGCCAGCAGTTTAGCGGGCAACTATGGCTACACCTTC	CASSLAGNYGYTF
TRBD1	TRBV30	TRBJ1-5	-	TGTGCCTGGAGCCCACAGGGGAATCAGCCCCAGCATTTT	CAWSPQGNQPQHF
TRBD1	TRBV7-2	TRBJ1-5	-	TGTGCCAGCAGCTTACTCTTCGGGACAGTAATTAATCAGCCCCAGCATTTT	CASSLLFGTVINQPQHF
-	TRBV10-3	TRBJ2-7	-	TGTGCCATCAGCGAGGGCTGGGACGGGGAAGTCGAGCAGTACTTC	CAISEGWDGEVEQYF
-	TRBV4-1	TRBJ1-4	-	TGCGCCAGCAGCCAAGATGAAGTACTTCGAAAGGAGGGTCTTTTTGAAAAACTGTTTTTT	CASSQDEVLRKEGLFEKLFF
TRBD2	TRBV11-2	TRBJ2-3	-	TGTGCCAGCAGCTTACCCCCAGCGGGAGGATCGGATACGCAGTATTTT	CASSLPPAGGSDTQYF
-	TRBV6-5	TRBJ2-7	-	TGTGCCAGCAGTCCGGGTTGGAGGTACGAGCAGTACTTC	CASSPGWRYEQYF
TRBD2	TRBV6-5	TRBJ2-7	-	TGTGCCAGCAGTTACCGGGGGGGGCCCTACGAGCAGTACTTC	CASSYRGGPYEQYF
TRBD2	TRBV7-9	TRBJ2-3	-	TGTGCCAGCAGCTTTCGGCGGGAGAATACGCAGTATTTT	CASSFRRENTQYF
-	TRBV2	TRBJ2-1	-	TGTGCCAGCAGTGATTGGGGGTATGAGCAGTTCTTC	CASSDWGYEQFF
-	TRBV19	TRBJ1-2	-	TGTGCCAGTAGTATCGGCAGTCCCTGCACCTTC	CASSIGSPCTF
TRBD2	TRBV28	TRBJ2-5	-	TGTGCCAGCAGCCCGGCGTCGGGGGGATTCCAAGAGACCCAGTACTTC	CASSPASGGFQETQYF
-	TRBV4-1	TRBJ2-3	-	TGCGCCAGCAGCCTGAGGGGGGATGGCTCCGGGAGCACAGATACGCAGTATTTT	CASSLRGDGSGSTDTQYF
-	TRBV7-3	TRBJ2-2	-	TGTGCCAGCAGCGTAGGACTGGCGAACACCGGGGAGCTGTTTTTT	CASSVGLANTGELFF
TRBD1	TRBV29-1	TRBJ1-1	-	TGCAGCGCCCGACAGGGGGCGCGGGCTGAAGCTTTCTTT	CSARQGARAEAFF
-	TRBV7-9	TRBJ2-3	-	TGTGCCAGCGAGGGATACACAGATACGCAGTATTTT	CASEGYTDTQYF
-	TRBV5-8	TRBJ2-3	-	TGTGCCAGCAGCTTAAATCGTCCTGCAGATACGCAGTATTTT	CASSLNRPADTQYF
-	TRBV5-1	TRBJ1-1	-	TGCGCCAGCAGCTTGACCCCACCGAACACTGAAGCTTTCTTT	CASSLTPPNTEAFF
-	TRBV7-9	TRBJ1-1	-	TGTGCCAGCAGCTACTCCTGGGAACAGGGATATAGGATGAACACTGAAGCTTTCTTT	CASSYSWEQGYRMNTEAFF
-	TRBV7-9	TRBJ1-2	-	TGTGCCAGCAGCTTAGGGAATGGCTACACCTTC	CASSLGNGYTF
-	TRBV2	TRBJ1-1	-	TGTGCCAGCAGGGGCGGCGACCGGTACACTGAAGCTTTCTTT	CASRGGDRYTEAFF